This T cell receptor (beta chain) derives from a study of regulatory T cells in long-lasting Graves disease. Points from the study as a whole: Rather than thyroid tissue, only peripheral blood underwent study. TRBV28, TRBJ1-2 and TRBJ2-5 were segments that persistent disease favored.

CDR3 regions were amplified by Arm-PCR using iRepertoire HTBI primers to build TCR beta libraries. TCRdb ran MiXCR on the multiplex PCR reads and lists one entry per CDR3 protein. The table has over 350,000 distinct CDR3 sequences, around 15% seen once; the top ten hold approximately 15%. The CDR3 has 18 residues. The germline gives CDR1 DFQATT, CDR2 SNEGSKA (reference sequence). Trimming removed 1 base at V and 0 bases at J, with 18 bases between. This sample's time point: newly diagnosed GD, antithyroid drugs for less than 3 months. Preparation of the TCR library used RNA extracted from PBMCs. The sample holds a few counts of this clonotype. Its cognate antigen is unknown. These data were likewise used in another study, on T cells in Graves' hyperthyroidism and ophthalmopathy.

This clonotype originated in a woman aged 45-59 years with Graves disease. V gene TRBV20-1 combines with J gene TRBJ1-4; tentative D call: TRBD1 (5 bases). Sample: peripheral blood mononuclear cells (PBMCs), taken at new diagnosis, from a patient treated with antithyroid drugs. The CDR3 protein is CSARVRRPRVATNEKLFF. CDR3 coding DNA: TGCAGTGCTAGAGTCCGCCGTCCCAGGGTTGCAACTAATGAAAAACTGTTTTTT.